This record covers a single TCR beta chain. What it recognizes is unknown. The PCR made use of 60 Vbeta and 13 Jbeta primers. Original analysis: In a later analysis, the count reached some 75 million unique TCR beta chains, with 8.5 million to 14 million shared. Clones were sequenced by immunoSEQ multiplex PCR, and TCRdb holds only the in-frame ones, with some missing. V and J calls and clone size come straight from that table; D and trimming were deduced from the DNA. The table has over 40,000 clones, roughly 87% seen once. The data originate from a study of cytomegalovirus exposure and HLA in healthy donors. Germline V gene data show CDR1 as SGDLS and CDR2 as YYNGEE. The CDR3 has 16 amino acids. Trimming stripped 5 bases from V and 4 bases from J, with 19 bases between. General observations from the study: Among the sequence variants, a highly shared cluster was likely an artifact of sequencing. TCR beta V- and J-gene trimming, according to a later analysis, was linked to a missense DCLRE1C variant.

The sequence came from a woman between 40 and 50 years old in good health and CMV-seropositive. The sequenced material came from PBMCs. This rearrangement joins TRBV9 to TRBJ2-1; D is uncertain. CDR3 nucleotide sequence: TGTGCCAGCAGTTCTACGGCCTCCGCGACTTACAATGAGCAGTTCTTC. This encodes CASSSTASATYNEQFF. The full variable domain, completed using reference TRBV9 and TRBJ2-1, is DSGVTQTPKHLITATGQRVTLRCSPRSGDLSVYWYQQSLDQGLQFLIQYYNGEERAKGNILERFSAQQFPDLHSELNLSSLELGDSALYFCASSSTASATYNEQFFGPGTRLTVL.